The 4 T cell receptor beta chains below all came from one sample that was sequenced in a study of blood T cell repertoires in COVID-19. Assay: immunoSEQ multiplex PCR; the TCRdb copy retains only in-frame clones and omits some. This sample has about 250,000 clones, with 75% to 90% found just once. Sequenced material: peripheral blood. Receptors originate from a woman in her 30s with active or convalescent COVID-19.

The chain recombines TRBV19 with TRBJ1-1; the match to TRBD1 covers 9 bases. CDR3 length: 14 residues. Trimming at V came to 9 bases and at J to 7 bases, leaving 12 bases not matched to a gene. Germline CDR1 LNHDA, CDR2 SQIVND (reference sequence). CDR3 in amino acids: CASAPGTGLSEAFF. The CDR3 DNA reads TGTGCCAGCGCTCCCGGGACAGGGCTAAGTGAAGCTTTCTTT.

The chain is built from TRBV3-1 (or the pseudogene TRBV3-2) and TRBJ1-1; D unclear. Between the trimmed V and J ends, which lost 1 base and 2 bases, there was a span of 8 bases. CDR3 length equals 14 residues. Germline CDR1 LGHDT, CDR2 YNNKEL (reference sequence). Here the CDR3 reads CASSQGNSNTEAFF. The CDR3 nucleotides read TGTGCCAGCAGCCAAGGAAACAGTAACACTGAAGCTTTCTTT.

In its sample, this clone was seen a few times. This chain joins TRBV3-1 (or the pseudogene TRBV3-2) and TRBJ1-2, with 7 bases fitting TRBD1. The CDR3 has 16 residues. J gave up 5 bases and V 4 bases, and 13 bases lay outside the gene matches. Germline CDR1 LGHDT, CDR2 YNNKEL (reference sequence). The CDR3 protein is CASSRKQLTGKYGYTF. In nucleotides, the CDR3 is TGTGCCAGCAGCCGAAAGCAATTGACAGGGAAATATGGCTACACCTTC.

The chain couples TRBV13 to TRBJ2-5; D gene unclear. The CDR3 consists of 13 residues. V was clipped by 0 bases and J by 7 bases, with 9 bases between them. CDR1 PRHDT and CDR2 FYEKMQ come from the germline V gene (reference sequence). The CDR3 here is CASSLGVTGTQYF. The CDR3 region has the DNA TGTGCCAGCAGCTTAGGGGTGACGGGGACCCAGTACTTC. The full variable domain, completed using reference TRBV13 and TRBJ2-5, is AAGVIQSPRHLIKEKRETATLKCYPIPRHDTVYWYQQGPGQDPQFLISFYEKMQSDKGSIPDRFSAQQFSDYHSELNMSSLELGDSALYFCASSLGVTGTQYFGPGTRLLVL.